The rows below give T cell receptor beta chains drawn from one sample of a study of control samples from healthy donors and cancer patients. Assay used: immunoSEQ multiplex PCR; TCRdb lists only in-frame clones, some missing. This sample yields approximately 51,000 clones, of which about 80% are seen a single time; 10% belongs to the top ten. The material sequenced was blood. These TCRs come from a man between 65 and 85 years old in good health. The CDR3 runs from the conserved cysteine through the conserved F or W.

TRBV5-4	TRBJ2-6	CASSLPGTGANVLTF
TRBV3-1/TRBV3-2	TRBJ1-4	CASSPVGQANEKLFF
TRBV10-2	TRBJ2-3	CASCDPPGLASDTQYF
TRBV3-1/TRBV3-2	TRBJ2-1	CASSRGGTYNEQFF
TRBV2	TRBJ2-1	CASSRYNEQFF
TRBV7-2	TRBJ2-2	CASSFSWNTGELFF
TRBV3-1/TRBV3-2	TRBJ2-7	CASSQGDLSYEQYF
TRBV5-1	TRBJ1-2	CASSFYQGNYGYTF
TRBV7-2	TRBJ2-2	CASSERNTGELFF
TRBV4-2	TRBJ2-3	CASSQDGGGRGDTQYF
TRBV4-1	TRBJ1-2	CASSQAPRVIYGYTF
TRBV7-6	TRBJ1-1	CASSRSPKASGDTEAFF
TRBV28	TRBJ2-5	CASRRGDRAGETQYF
TRBV3-1/TRBV3-2	TRBJ2-5	CASSPRGGFLQETQYF
TRBV28	TRBJ2-6	CASRGWDLRGLRSGANVLTF
TRBV5-6	TRBJ1-2	CASSTTGEGGYTF
TRBV7-2	TRBJ1-2	CASSLRQGDGYTF
TRBV7-2	TRBJ2-7	CASRPADRAAYEQYF
TRBV7-9	TRBJ2-2	CASSSPGGGRSGELFF
TRBV19	TRBJ2-7	CASSTGGGRVYEQYF
TRBV18	TRBJ2-1	CASSPTSTSNGVFF
TRBV9	TRBJ2-1	CASSVGERGFYNEQFF
TRBV4-1	TRBJ1-1	CASSYRQGRNTEAFF
TRBV30	TRBJ1-6	CAWSVGGDSPLHF
TRBV29-1	TRBJ1-1	CSAQQRSFSEAFF
TRBV7-9	TRBJ2-5	CASSSGAGGTQYF
TRBV2	TRBJ1-5	CASRRGNNQPQHF
TRBV9	TRBJ2-3	CASSIGQGAIGTDTQYF
TRBV5-4	TRBJ2-5	CASSLVSVPETQYF
TRBV28	TRBJ1-1	CASSPGALRTEAFF
TRBV7-9	TRBJ2-1	CASSSGGSYNEQFF
TRBV10-3	TRBJ2-2	CAISETQRTGELFF
TRBV12-2	TRBJ1-1	CASRLLPGQERTEAFF
TRBV7-3	TRBJ2-5	CASSLGVTQYF
TRBV7-9	TRBJ2-7	CASSLVGERKQYF
TRBV4-2	TRBJ2-6	CASSLTSGNSGANVLTF
TRBV30	TRBJ2-7	CAWSGGRVNQYF
TRBV28	TRBJ1-3	CATVTRGNTIYF
TRBV28	TRBJ2-7	CASSLFQRGHYEQYF
TRBV5-1	TRBJ2-1	CASSLESGFGYNEQFF
TRBV2	TRBJ2-7	CASSEYLLSYEQYF
TRBV27	TRBJ2-7	CASSFTGGSYYEQYF
TRBV28	TRBJ2-7	CASRRTSGRHEQYF
TRBV5-1	TRBJ1-1	CASSPNAAGDLGNEAFF
TRBV5-4	TRBJ2-3	CASSIGGGPGVTQYF
TRBV4-1	TRBJ2-3	CASSQVSSNDLTTDTQYF
TRBV25-1	TRBJ1-3	CASSDARVLTGNTIYF
TRBV11-3	TRBJ2-5	CASSSLSGTQETQYF
TRBV18	TRBJ1-1	CASSPRQLTEAFF
TRBV7-2	TRBJ1-1	CASSLAGTGDTEAFF
TRBV24-1	TRBJ1-5	CATWGGDSNQPQHF